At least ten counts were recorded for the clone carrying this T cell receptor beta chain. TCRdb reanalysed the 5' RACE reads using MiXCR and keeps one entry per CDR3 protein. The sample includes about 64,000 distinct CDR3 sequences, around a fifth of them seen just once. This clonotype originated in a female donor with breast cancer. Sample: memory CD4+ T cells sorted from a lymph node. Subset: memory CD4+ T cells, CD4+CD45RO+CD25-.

CDR3 DNA: TGTGCCAGCAGCACAGACTACAATGAGCAGTTCTTC. Its protein is CASSTDYNEQFF. The chain links TRBV7-2 to TRBJ2-1; D gene uncertain. CDR1 is SGHTA and CDR2 is FQGNSA in the germline V gene. This CDR3 is built from 12 residues. V lost 5 bases to trimming and J lost 3 bases, with 5 bases between them. The complete variable domain, with remaining parts taken from reference TRBV7-2 and TRBJ2-1, reads GAGVSQSPSNKVTEKGKDVELRCDPISGHTALYWYRQSLGQGLEFLIYFQGNSAPDKSGLPSDRFSAERTGGSVSTLTIQRTQQEDSAVYLCASSTDYNEQFFGPGTRLTVL.